The clone carrying this TCR beta chain was seen ten or more times. The antigen remains unidentified. Uncontrolled infections, other autoimmune diseases, pregnancy or lactation led to exclusion of patients. Researchers amplified the TCR beta CDR3 regions from RNA transcripts. A first-round RT-PCR of the TCR CDR3 used the HTBI primer set. TCRdb re-analysed the multiplex PCR reads in MiXCR, keeping a single row per CDR3 protein. Among 500,000 to 600,000 distinct CDR3 sequences, approximately 48% were seen once, and the ten largest hold about 40%. These data belong to a study of T cells in Graves' hyperthyroidism and ophthalmopathy. General observations from the study: Researchers found most expanded thyroid clonotypes above 0.001 in blood as well. Separating ophthalmopathy from stable hyperthyroidism was achieved by a 13 V-J model. Ophthalmopathy was model-predicted a median approximately six months pre-onset.

The receptor was derived from an adult woman with Graves' disease, either hyperthyroidism or ophthalmopathy (not recorded which). What was sequenced was peripheral blood or thyroid tissue (not recorded which).

Here the CDR3 DNA reads TGCAGCGTTAGTCGGGCCGGGGAGCTGTTTTTT. Encoded protein: CSVSRAGELFF. The rearrangement uses TRBV29-1 and TRBJ2-2; D gene uncertain. This CDR3 is 11 amino acids long. V was trimmed by 5 bases and J by 6 bases, leaving 7 bases between them. Germline-derived CDR1 and CDR2 are SQVTM and ANQGSEA.